These T cell receptor beta chains were read from a single sample in a study of blood T cell repertoires in COVID-19. Clones were read by immunoSEQ multiplex PCR, and TCRdb kept only the in-frame ones, dropping some. The sample includes 250,000 to 300,000 clones, around nine tenths of them seen just once. Sequenced input: PBMCs or T cells enriched from blood (not recorded which). Source of these receptors: a woman aged 25 to 39 who had recovered from COVID-19. The CDR3 runs from the conserved cysteine through the conserved F or W. The D gene is left open where the match is weak. For some rows the clone size is stated as once, few or many, or as a class when expanded; others skip it.

D: -
V: TRBV12-3/TRBV12-4
J: TRBJ2-1
size: -
DNA: TGTGCCAGCAGTTCCCTCTCGACCCCCGGGGAGTTCTTC
CDR3: CASSSLSTPGEFF

D: -
V: TRBV10-3
J: TRBJ1-2
size: once
DNA: TGTGCCTCCTCAACGGCACTTGGGGCCTATGGCTACACCTTC
CDR3: CASSTALGAYGYTF

D: -
V: TRBV6-5
J: TRBJ1-2
size: -
DNA: TGTGCCAGCAGAGCAATGAGTGAGGTTGGCTACACCTTC
CDR3: CASRAMSEVGYTF

D: TRBD2
V: TRBV7-3
J: TRBJ2-5
size: -
DNA: TGTGCCAGCAGCCCCCCGGCGAGCGGGAGACGGGAGACCCAGTACTTC
CDR3: CASSPPASGRRETQYF

D: -
V: TRBV5-1
J: TRBJ1-1
size: -
DNA: TGCGCCAGCAGCTTTCAGGGGAACACTGAAGCTTTCTTT
CDR3: CASSFQGNTEAFF

D: TRBD1
V: TRBV5-4
J: TRBJ1-6
size: -
DNA: TGTGCCAGCAGCATCGCGACAGGGATGGATTCACCCCTCCACTTT
CDR3: CASSIATGMDSPLHF

D: TRBD1
V: TRBV5-4
J: TRBJ1-3
size: -
DNA: TGTGCCAGCAGCCTCAGGGGGCTCGGAAACACCATATATTTT
CDR3: CASSLRGLGNTIYF

D: TRBD2
V: TRBV10-2
J: TRBJ2-1
size: -
DNA: TGCGCCAGCAGTGAGGGACGGACTAGCGGGAGGGATGAGCAGTTCTTC
CDR3: CASSEGRTSGRDEQFF

D: -
V: TRBV7-2
J: TRBJ2-2
size: -
DNA: TGTGCCAGCAGCCCCTTGGGCACCGCGAACACCGGGGAGCTGTTTTTT
CDR3: CASSPLGTANTGELFF

D: -
V: TRBV19
J: TRBJ2-1
size: -
DNA: TGTGCCAGTAGTCGGCAGGGGCAGAATGAGCAGTTCTTC
CDR3: CASSRQGQNEQFF

D: -
V: TRBV18
J: TRBJ1-1
size: -
DNA: TGTGCCAGCTCACCAGGGTTTAGAGGAGCCAACACTGAAGCTTTCTTT
CDR3: CASSPGFRGANTEAFF

D: -
V: TRBV20-1
J: TRBJ2-1
size: -
DNA: TGCAGTGCTAGTATAATAGCGGCTGGCTACAATGAGCAGTTCTTC
CDR3: CSASIIAAGYNEQFF

D: -
V: TRBV3-1/TRBV3-2
J: TRBJ2-7
size: -
DNA: TGTGCCAGCAGCCCTATGCCGTTATCTGGGAGTGTCGGCTACGAGCAGTACTTC
CDR3: CASSPMPLSGSVGYEQYF

D: -
V: TRBV5-6
J: TRBJ2-7
size: -
DNA: TGTGCCAGCAGCTCGGGGGGCGGACGCGAGCAGTACTTC
CDR3: CASSSGGGREQYF

D: -
V: TRBV29-1
J: TRBJ2-1
size: -
DNA: TGCAGCGTCGCCAGGGTAGAGTACAATGAGCAGTTCTTC
CDR3: CSVARVEYNEQFF

D: TRBD2
V: TRBV30
J: TRBJ2-7
size: -
DNA: TGTGCCTGGAGTGTACGGGCTAGCGGGCCCTACGAGCAGTACTTC
CDR3: CAWSVRASGPYEQYF

D: -
V: TRBV30
J: TRBJ2-3
size: -
DNA: TGTGCCTGGAGTTGGAGTGTCACAGATACGCAGTATTTT
CDR3: CAWSWSVTDTQYF

D: -
V: TRBV24-1
J: TRBJ2-3
size: -
DNA: TGTGCCACCAGCGGGAGAAACACAGATACGCAGTATTTT
CDR3: CATSGRNTDTQYF

D: -
V: TRBV19
J: TRBJ2-2
size: -
DNA: TGTGCCAGTAGCCCACCCGGTCGAACCGGGGAGCTGTTTTTT
CDR3: CASSPPGRTGELFF

D: -
V: TRBV6-2/TRBV6-3
J: TRBJ2-7
size: -
DNA: TGTGCCAGCAGTTACTTAGGGGGCTACGAGCAGTACTTC
CDR3: CASSYLGGYEQYF

D: -
V: TRBV5-6
J: TRBJ2-4
size: -
DNA: TGTGCCAGCAGCTTGTCTGGCGGCAAAAACATTCAGTACTTC
CDR3: CASSLSGGKNIQYF

D: -
V: TRBV19
J: TRBJ2-2
size: -
DNA: TGTGCCAGTAGTATTCAGCCCAGGGTAGTTGGCGGGGAGCTGTTTTTT
CDR3: CASSIQPRVVGGELFF

D: TRBD1
V: TRBV25-1
J: TRBJ1-1
size: -
DNA: TGTGCCAGCAAATTCGCCGGGACAGTGAACACTGAAGCTTTCTTT
CDR3: CASKFAGTVNTEAFF

D: TRBD2
V: TRBV4-3
J: TRBJ2-2
size: -
DNA: TGCGCCAGCAGCCAAGAGCGGACTAGCGGGAGACAGGGCACCGGGGAGCTGTTTTTT
CDR3: CASSQERTSGRQGTGELFF

D: TRBD1
V: TRBV28
J: TRBJ1-1
size: -
DNA: TGTGCCATCACCGAGACCAGGGGGCTGATCACTGAAGCTTTCTTT
CDR3: CAITETRGLITEAFF

D: TRBD1
V: TRBV27
J: TRBJ2-5
size: -
DNA: TGTGCCAGCAGAAGGACAGGGGGCGCGGAGACCCAGTACTTC
CDR3: CASRRTGGAETQYF

D: -
V: TRBV6-1
J: TRBJ2-5
size: -
DNA: TGTGCCAGCAGTGAAATGGGGGCGGGAGAGACCCAGTACTTC
CDR3: CASSEMGAGETQYF

D: -
V: TRBV6-2/TRBV6-3
J: TRBJ1-2
size: few
DNA: TGTGCCAGCAGTTACTCGGCAGGCCTCATTGGCTACACCTTC
CDR3: CASSYSAGLIGYTF

D: TRBD2
V: TRBV5-1
J: TRBJ2-1
size: -
DNA: TGCGCCAGCAGCTCCCCTAGCGGGAGAACCGTTTATGAGCAGTTCTTC
CDR3: CASSSPSGRTVYEQFF

D: TRBD2
V: TRBV27
J: TRBJ2-3
size: -
DNA: TGTGCCAGCAGAAAAGGGACTAGCGGGAACACAGATACGCAGTATTTT
CDR3: CASRKGTSGNTDTQYF

D: -
V: TRBV21-1
J: TRBJ1-1
size: -
DNA: TGTGCCAGCAGCAAAGTTTACAGGGGACCTGAAGCTTTCTTT
CDR3: CASSKVYRGPEAFF

D: TRBD2
V: TRBV10-2
J: TRBJ2-5
size: -
DNA: TGCGCCAGCAGAACGGGACTAGCGGGACAAGAGACCCAGTACTTC
CDR3: CASRTGLAGQETQYF

D: -
V: TRBV28
J: TRBJ2-2
size: -
DNA: TGTGCCAGCAGTTCGGCGGGGACGATCAGCGGGGAGCTGTTTTTT
CDR3: CASSSAGTISGELFF

D: TRBD2
V: TRBV5-1
J: TRBJ2-7
size: -
DNA: TGCGCCAGCAGCAACCCCGGGACTAGTTCGTTCGAGCAGTACTTC
CDR3: CASSNPGTSSFEQYF

D: -
V: TRBV25-1
J: TRBJ1-6
size: -
DNA: TGTGCCAGCAGTGGTAGGGGCTCCTATAATTCACCCCTCCACTTT
CDR3: CASSGRGSYNSPLHF

D: TRBD1
V: TRBV3-1/TRBV3-2
J: TRBJ2-3
size: -
DNA: TGTGCCAGCAGACCCGGACAGGCGAACACAGATACGCAGTATTTT
CDR3: CASRPGQANTDTQYF

D: TRBD1
V: TRBV11-1
J: TRBJ2-2
size: -
DNA: TGTGCCAGCAGCTTAGGGGACAGGGGGGCCGGGGAGCTGTTTTTT
CDR3: CASSLGDRGAGELFF

D: -
V: TRBV28
J: TRBJ1-6
size: -
DNA: TGTGCCAGCAGAGTCGACAGTCCCAATTCACCCCTCCACTTT
CDR3: CASRVDSPNSPLHF

D: TRBD2
V: TRBV4-3
J: TRBJ2-7
size: -
DNA: TGCGCCAGCAGCCAAGTAGCGGGACCCTCCTACGAGCAGTACTTC
CDR3: CASSQVAGPSYEQYF

D: TRBD2
V: TRBV7-6
J: TRBJ2-2
size: -
DNA: TGTGCCAGCAGCCGGGGGCTAGCGGGAGGGCCCGACGGGGAGCTGTTTTTT
CDR3: CASSRGLAGGPDGELFF

D: -
V: TRBV11-2
J: TRBJ1-1
size: few
DNA: TGTGCCAGCAGCTTAGTTAGAGGGAATACTGAAGCTTTCTTT
CDR3: CASSLVRGNTEAFF

D: TRBD1
V: TRBV10-1
J: TRBJ2-7
size: -
DNA: TGCGCCAGCAGTGAGGACAGGGTGTACTACGAGCAGTACTTC
CDR3: CASSEDRVYYEQYF

D: TRBD2
V: TRBV9
J: TRBJ2-7
size: -
DNA: TGTGCCAGCAGCGTAGGGGGTACTAGCGGGGATTACGAGCAGTACTTC
CDR3: CASSVGGTSGDYEQYF

D: TRBD2
V: TRBV4-1
J: TRBJ2-5
size: -
DNA: TGCGCCAGCAGCCCCGGACTAGCGGGAGGCCGCGCCGAGACCCAGTACTTC
CDR3: CASSPGLAGGRAETQYF